A selection of T cell receptor beta chains follows, all from one sample in a study of glioma-infiltrating T cells after dendritic cell vaccination. Profiling relied on immunoSEQ multiplex PCR, and the TCRdb table lists in-frame clones only, not all of them. The sample includes 90,000 or so clones, more than 70% of them seen just once. Sequencing used blood, obtained before dendritic cell vaccination. The receptor set was obtained from a human donor with glioblastoma. CDR3s include the opening cysteine and the closing phenylalanine or tryptophan. The D gene is left open where the match is weak. For some rows the clone size is stated as once, few or many, or as a class when expanded; others skip it.

v_gene	d_gene	abundance	j_gene	CDR3aa	CDR3nt
TRBV5-1	.	.	TRBJ2-7	CASSARDFPENEQYF	TGCGCCAGCAGCGCCCGGGACTTTCCTGAGAACGAGCAGTACTTC
TRBV18	TRBD1	.	TRBJ1-1	CASSPGTDEAFF	TGTGCCAGCTCGCCCGGGACAGATGAAGCTTTCTTT
TRBV5-6	.	.	TRBJ2-7	CASSLEGEQYF	TGTGCCAGCAGCTTGGAGGGGGAGCAGTACTTC
TRBV11-3	.	.	TRBJ2-2	CASSRMRGGTGELFF	TGTGCCAGCAGTCGGATGAGGGGGGGCACCGGGGAGCTGTTTTTT
TRBV9	.	.	TRBJ2-7	CASSASGGHEQYF	TGTGCCAGCAGCGCGTCGGGGGGCCACGAGCAGTACTTC
TRBV18	.	once	TRBJ2-7	CASSPPSRTAYEQYF	TGTGCCAGCTCACCACCCAGCAGGACAGCCTACGAGCAGTACTTC
TRBV2	TRBD1	few	TRBJ2-7	CASSWPAGQGYEQYF	TGTGCCAGCTCTTGGCCAGCGGGACAGGGCTACGAGCAGTACTTC
TRBV7-6	.	.	TRBJ2-1	CASSFRGFGSYNEQFF	TGTGCCAGCAGCTTTAGAGGGTTTGGCTCCTACAATGAGCAGTTCTTC
TRBV5-6	TRBD2	once	TRBJ2-1	CASSPNGGSSYNEQFF	TGTGCCAGCAGCCCAAACGGGGGGAGCTCCTACAATGAGCAGTTCTTC
TRBV19	.	.	TRBJ1-5	CASSIEGSSQPQHF	TGTGCCAGTAGTATAGAAGGGAGCAGTCAGCCCCAGCATTTT
TRBV27	TRBD2	.	TRBJ2-6	CASSSGGAGANVLTF	TGTGCCAGCAGTTCCGGGGGGGCCGGGGCCAACGTCCTGACTTTC
TRBV7-3	TRBD2	.	TRBJ2-3	CASSLRREFPDTQYF	TGTGCCAGCAGCTTGAGGCGGGAGTTCCCAGATACGCAGTATTTT
TRBV9	TRBD2	.	TRBJ2-1	CASSSRTSGGLLSSPGNEQFF	TGTGCCAGCAGCTCTAGGACTAGCGGGGGACTCTTATCATCCCCGGGCAATGAGCAGTTCTTC
TRBV7-6	TRBD1	.	TRBJ2-3	CASSRQGVTDTQYF	TGTGCCAGCAGCAGACAGGGGGTCACAGATACGCAGTATTTT
TRBV7-9	.	.	TRBJ2-3	CASSLMPGTDTQYF	TGTGCCAGCAGCTTAATGCCGGGAACAGATACGCAGTATTTT
TRBV7-9	TRBD1	.	TRBJ2-7	CASSLTGKFNEQYF	TGTGCCAGCAGCTTGACAGGGAAGTTCAACGAGCAGTACTTC
TRBV6-1	TRBD1	.	TRBJ1-1	CASSESSAGGGTEAFF	TGTGCCAGCAGTGAATCATCGGCAGGGGGCGGCACTGAAGCTTTCTTT
TRBV6-4	TRBD2	.	TRBJ2-2	CASSDSGIGGAGELFF	TGTGCCAGCAGTGACTCCGGGATCGGGGGGGCCGGGGAGCTGTTTTTT
TRBV5-1	.	.	TRBJ1-2	CASSSYLGVGYGYTF	TGCGCCAGCAGCTCGTACCTAGGGGTCGGCTATGGCTACACCTTC
TRBV20-1	.	.	TRBJ2-1	CSASVRDEQFF	TGCAGTGCTAGCGTGCGGGATGAGCAGTTCTTC
TRBV4-3	TRBD2	few	TRBJ2-7	CASSQTTSGNDEQYF	TGCGCCAGCAGCCAAACAACCAGCGGGAACGACGAGCAGTACTTC
TRBV27	TRBD1	.	TRBJ1-1	CASSGTDVNTEAFF	TGTGCCAGCAGTGGGACAGATGTAAACACTGAAGCTTTCTTT
TRBV5-1	TRBD2	.	TRBJ2-5	CASSALAGGPGETQYF	TGCGCCAGCAGCGCACTAGCGGGAGGGCCGGGAGAGACCCAGTACTTC
TRBV6-1	.	.	TRBJ2-1	CASRESGLPYNEQFF	TGTGCCAGCAGGGAAAGCGGACTACCCTACAATGAGCAGTTCTTC
TRBV30	.	.	TRBJ2-1	CAWSTVGSVGEQFF	TGTGCCTGGAGTACTGTCGGGAGCGTCGGTGAGCAGTTCTTC
TRBV6-5	.	.	TRBJ1-5	CASSSRLSNQPQHF	TGTGCCAGCAGTTCCAGACTTAGCAATCAGCCCCAGCATTTT
TRBV21-1	.	.	TRBJ2-3	CASGVWGGRSTDTQYF	TGTGCCAGCGGGGTCTGGGGCGGGAGGAGTACAGATACGCAGTATTTT
TRBV6-1	TRBD2	.	TRBJ2-1	CASSEVGGSNYNEQFF	TGTGCCAGCAGTGAAGTGGGGGGGAGTAACTACAATGAGCAGTTCTTC
TRBV19	TRBD1	.	TRBJ1-2	CASSILDRPNYGYTF	TGTGCCAGTAGTATATTGGACAGGCCTAACTATGGCTACACCTTC
TRBV9	.	.	TRBJ2-1	CASSVRQAVYNEQFF	TGTGCCAGCAGCGTCAGACAGGCTGTCTACAATGAGCAGTTCTTC
TRBV29-1	.	.	TRBJ2-2	CSARVSTGELFF	TGCAGCGCACGGGTTTCCACCGGGGAGCTGTTTTTT
TRBV6-5	.	.	TRBJ1-1	CASRDRANTEAFF	TGTGCCAGCAGGGACAGAGCGAACACTGAAGCTTTCTTT
TRBV2	TRBD1	.	TRBJ1-2	CASSLGQGRGYTF	TGTGCCAGCAGCTTGGGACAGGGGCGAGGCTACACCTTC
TRBV9	TRBD1	.	TRBJ2-7	CASSVQGVPYEQYF	TGTGCCAGCAGCGTCCAGGGGGTCCCCTACGAGCAGTACTTC
TRBV6-1	.	.	TRBJ1-4	CASSERFNEKLFF	TGTGCCAGCAGTGAACGGTTTAATGAAAAACTGTTTTTT
TRBV30	TRBD1	once	TRBJ2-7	CAWSVLGTGWREQYF	TGTGCCTGGAGTGTGCTCGGGACAGGTTGGCGCGAGCAGTACTTC
TRBV6-6	.	.	TRBJ2-2	CASSYSRPDTGELFF	TGTGCCAGCAGTTACTCCAGGCCCGACACCGGGGAGCTGTTTTTT
TRBV9	.	few	TRBJ1-3	CASSVGTDSGNTIYF	TGTGCCAGCAGCGTAGGGACAGACTCTGGAAACACCATATATTTT
TRBV5-1	TRBD1	once	TRBJ1-1	CASSLGTGGWEAFF	TGCGCCAGCAGCTTAGGGACAGGGGGTTGGGAAGCTTTCTTT
TRBV6-6	.	.	TRBJ2-1	CASSVSIEQFF	TGTGCCAGCAGTGTTAGCATTGAGCAGTTCTTC
TRBV27	.	.	TRBJ1-3	CASSLSRGRNTIYF	TGTGCCAGCAGTTTATCGAGAGGGAGAAACACCATATATTTT
TRBV19	TRBD2	once	TRBJ2-2	CASRTSGNTGELFF	TGTGCCAGTAGGACTAGCGGGAACACCGGGGAGCTGTTTTTT
TRBV30	TRBD2	.	TRBJ2-2	CAWSWGLAGATGELFF	TGTGCCTGGAGCTGGGGACTAGCGGGGGCCACCGGGGAGCTGTTTTTT
TRBV7-6	.	once	TRBJ1-3	CASSLGGTWENTIYF	TGTGCCAGCAGCTTAGGGGGCACCTGGGAAAACACCATATATTTT
TRBV4-1	TRBD1	.	TRBJ1-5	CASSQNRGSGNQPQHF	TGCGCCAGCAGCCAAAACAGGGGTTCGGGCAATCAGCCCCAGCATTTT
TRBV2	.	few	TRBJ2-7	CASRGGTKASYEQYF	TGTGCCAGCAGGGGAGGAACTAAGGCCTCCTACGAGCAGTACTTC
TRBV9	.	.	TRBJ1-3	CASSPPGGDRRNTIYF	TGTGCCAGCAGCCCTCCCGGGGGGGATAGAAGAAACACCATATATTTT
TRBV2	TRBD2	.	TRBJ2-7	CASSENLAGFSGYF	TGTGCCAGCAGTGAAAACCTAGCGGGGTTCTCCGGGTACTTC
TRBV12-5	.	.	TRBJ2-1	CASGLRRQSSYNEQFF	TGTGCTAGTGGTTTGAGGCGACAAAGCTCCTACAATGAGCAGTTCTTC
TRBV18	TRBD1	.	TRBJ1-1	CASSPVTGEYTEAFF	TGTGCCAGCTCACCAGTAACAGGGGAATACACTGAAGCTTTCTTT